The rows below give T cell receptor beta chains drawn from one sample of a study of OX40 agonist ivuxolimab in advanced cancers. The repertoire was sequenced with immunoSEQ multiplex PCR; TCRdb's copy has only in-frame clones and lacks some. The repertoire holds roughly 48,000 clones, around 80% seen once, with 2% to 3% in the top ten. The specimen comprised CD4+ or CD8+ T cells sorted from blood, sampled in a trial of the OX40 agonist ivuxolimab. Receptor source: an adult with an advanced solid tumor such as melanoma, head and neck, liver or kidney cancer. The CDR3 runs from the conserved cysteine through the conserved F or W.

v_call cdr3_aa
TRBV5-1 CASSLEGQVNGYTF
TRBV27 CASTSSDRGGYGYTF
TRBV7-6 CASSLEGYTF
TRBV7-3 CASSLSNGVIYGYTF
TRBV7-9 CASSPPDPYSGNTIYF
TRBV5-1 CASSAPPNEKLFF
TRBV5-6 CASSLVGGMEQYF
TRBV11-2 CASSFVARAYEQYF
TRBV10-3 CAITSSQGQPQHF
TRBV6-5 CASCLSGFYTF
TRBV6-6 CASSPGRREQYF
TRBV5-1 CASSSLDGYTEAFF
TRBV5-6 CASSLGGQETQYF
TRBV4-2 CASSQNPTGTSGTDTQYF
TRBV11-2 CASSLAYRDSEAFF
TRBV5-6 CASSSPPYRDRGNTIYF
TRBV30 CAWSVEAGEQFF
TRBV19 CASTRGLNTEAFF
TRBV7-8 CASSLARTLGQETQYF
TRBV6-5 CASSPTPGTGELFF
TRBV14 CASSQVTDTQYF
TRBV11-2 CASSYPIEGLPTDTQYF
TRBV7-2 CASSSLLRQAVNEKLFF